These 2 T cell receptor beta chains were all obtained from the same sample, sequenced in a study of preoperative IRX-2 immunotherapy in early breast cancer. Documented treatment: preoperative locoregional IRX-2 cytokine immunotherapy. Profiling relied on immunoSEQ multiplex PCR, and the TCRdb table lists in-frame clones only, not all of them. The sample lists some 59,000 clones, roughly 94% occurring once. This sample was obtained from a patient treated with IRX-2 immunotherapy. The receptors stem from a human donor with breast cancer.

This clone was recorded only once. This sequence joins TRBV7-6 and TRBJ2-3, with 7 bases matching TRBD2. This CDR3 has 15 residues. Germline values: CDR1 SGHVS, CDR2 FNYEAQ. Trimming at V came to 5 bases and at J to 2 bases, leaving 7 bases not matched to a gene. CDR3 DNA: TGTGCCAGCAGCACAAGGGGAGGGTTCACAGATACGCAGTATTTT. Translating it yields CASSTRGGFTDTQYF.

The rearrangement uses TRBV4-3 and TRBJ2-3; D is possibly TRBD2 (6 bases). Trimming stripped 2 bases from V and 1 base from J, with 16 bases between. The length of the CDR3 is 17 residues. Germline V CDR1 and CDR2: LGHNA, YSLEER. The CDR3 is CASSQLGPGVGTDTQYF. CDR3 sequence (DNA): TGCGCCAGCAGCCAACTGGGGCCGGGGGTAGGCACAGATACGCAGTATTTT.